What follows is one T cell receptor beta chain and its context. Researchers ran the PCR with 60 Vbeta and 13 Jbeta primers. Measured with immunoSEQ multiplex PCR; TCRdb has only the in-frame clones, and not every one. The table shows 150,000 to 200,000 clones, with more than 75% occurring only once. These data come from a study of cytomegalovirus exposure and HLA in healthy donors. The trim removed 6 bases at V and 4 bases at J, leaving 8 bases unmatched. The CDR3 length is 17 residues. CDR1 and CDR2 from the germline V gene are SEHNR and FQNEAQ (reference sequence). Source material: PBMCs. This chain joins TRBV7-9 and TRBJ2-2; 13 bases match TRBD2. The receptor was derived from a man aged 25-45 years in good health and CMV-seropositive. The CDR3 here is CASRSTSGRLSTGELFF. CDR3 sequence (DNA): TGTGCCAGCAGGTCGACTAGCGGGAGGTTGTCCACCGGGGAGCTGTTTTTT.